This TCR beta chain derives from a study of T-cell memory formation after mild COVID-19. Study-level results: Several responding clones turned up in pre-infection memory, indicating that cross-reactive memory may have taken part. CD8+ contracting clones occupied EMRA, while CD4+ ones occupied mainly CM and EM. CD4/CD8 balance characterized clones contracting day 15 to 85, and CD4+ skew characterized later expanders.

V lost 3 bases and J 4 bases, leaving 15 bases between the germline ends. The CDR3 totals 15 residues. CDR1 and CDR2 (germline): SGHTA, FQGNSA. TCRdb redid the calling of the 5' RACE reads with MiXCR, one entry per CDR3 protein. The sample contains 450,000 to 700,000 distinct CDR3 sequences, under 20% of which appear only once. This clonotype was counted only a few times. The antigen is not known. Specimen: PBMCs or a T cell subset sorted from them (not recorded which). The TCR originated in an adult woman who had mild COVID-19 (a few samples of this study predate the infection). Cell type and time point are not known. The V call is TRBV7-2, the J call TRBJ1-2, with D maybe TRBD1 (6 bases). Here the CDR3 DNA reads TGTGCCAGCAGCTTGGGGTTAGGGGGAAGCTATGGCTACACCTTC. It encodes CASSLGLGGSYGYTF.